This TCR beta chain derives from a study of shared clonotypes between healthy human individuals. Trimming stripped 4 bases from V and 0 bases from J, with 12 bases between. Germline V gives CDR1 LNHDA, CDR2 SQIVND (reference sequence). There are 15 residues in the CDR3. The data were produced by immunoSEQ multiplex PCR, yet TCRdb's version contains in-frame clones alone and is incomplete. The sample holds hundreds of thousands of clones, 55% to 75% seen once. The clonotype originates from a woman aged 25 to 45 in good health. The rearrangement uses TRBV19 and TRBJ1-2, with D hard to call. The sequenced material came from memory CD4+ T cells sorted from blood. Stated subset: CD45RA-negative fraction. CDR3 in DNA: TGTGCCAGTAGTACATTAACGACCGCTAACTATGGCTACACCTTC. It encodes CASSTLTTANYGYTF.